Following are 22 T cell receptor beta chains from one sample sequenced in a study of a mutant IDH1 vaccine in newly diagnosed glioma. Antigens for these TCRs are unknown. Generated by immunoSEQ multiplex PCR, the TCRdb table keeps only in-frame clones and is missing some. The sample holds some 23,000 clones, around 77% seen once. Time point: week 11, during vaccination. Each vaccine dose was 300 ug of mutant IDH1 20-mer peptide, with topical imiquimod. The specimen comprised PBMCs, sampled from a glioma patient whose treatment included an IDH1 peptide vaccine. The receptor source for this set is a woman aged 18-35 years with glioma.

The chain employs TRBV25-1 and TRBJ1-2; 7 bases align to TRBD1. The germline CDR1 and CDR2 sequences are MGHDK and SYGVNS. J was trimmed by 1 base and V by 3 bases; bases with no gene match: 5. CDR3 size: 15 residues. In DNA form, the CDR3 reads TGTGCCAGCAGTGAGGAGGGGGCGAATAACTATGGCTACACCTTC. Protein: CASSEEGANNYGYTF.

This rearrangement joins TRBV11-3 to TRBJ2-7; D may be TRBD2 (6 bases). The V end was cut by 4 bases, the J end by 5 bases, with 15 bases between. This CDR3 region has 14 residues. Germline CDR1 is SGHNT and CDR2 is YENEEA. CDR3 sequence reads: CASSSSGGLNEQYF. The CDR3 DNA is TGTGCCAGCAGCTCCAGTGGGGGGTTGAACGAGCAGTACTTC.

The rearrangement uses TRBV6-5 and TRBJ2-2; 7 bases align to TRBD1. J was trimmed by 4 bases and V by 10 bases; bases with no gene match: 6. CDR3 length: 13 residues. Germline V CDR1 and CDR2: MNHEY, SVGAGI. The CDR3 DNA follows: TGTGCCACCCAGGGGGTTTCCACCGGGGAGCTGTTTTTT. Translated: CATQGVSTGELFF.

The rearrangement links TRBV5-5 to TRBJ2-3, with D hard to call. The CDR3 has 13 amino acids. The V gene lost 4 bases and the J gene lost 5 bases, with 11 bases spanning the gap. CDR1 is SGHKS and CDR2 is YYEKEE in the germline V gene (reference sequence). DNA for the CDR3: TGTGCCAGCAGCAAACCTGAGGTAGATACGCAGTATTTT. It encodes CASSKPEVDTQYF.

The V call is TRBV27, the J call TRBJ2-7, with 11 positions matching TRBD1. V was clipped by 2 bases and J by 2 bases; unmatched bases: 5. The germline gives CDR1 MNHEY, CDR2 SMNVEV (reference sequence). The CDR3 is 16 amino acids. CDR3 region: CASSLRRDRGTYEQYF. In DNA, the CDR3 is TGTGCCAGCAGTTTAAGGCGGGACAGGGGGACCTACGAGCAGTACTTC.

The rearrangement joins TRBV2 to TRBJ2-1; a weak D match, TRBD1 (6 bases). V was pared by 8 bases and J by 12 bases, with 23 bases between. CDR3 length: 14 amino acids. Germline values: CDR1 SNHLY, CDR2 FYNNEI. This CDR3 reads CASPRHRVKRRQFF. For the CDR3, the DNA is TGTGCCAGCCCCCGGCACAGGGTTAAGAGAAGGCAGTTCTTC.

The J gene is TRBJ1-1, the V gene TRBV19; tentative D call: TRBD1 (5 bases). The CDR3 covers 14 residues. Germline V gene data show CDR1 as LNHDA and CDR2 as SQIVND (reference sequence). Trimming cost V 6 bases and J 3 bases, with 14 bases left between them. Here the CDR3 reads CASRRGLVDTEAFF. As DNA, the CDR3 is TGTGCCAGTAGGAGGGGTTTGGTAGACACTGAAGCTTTCTTT.

The chain recombines TRBV7-8 with TRBJ1-1; tentative D call: TRBD1 (5 bases). V was trimmed by 5 bases and J by 3 bases, leaving 13 bases between them. CDR1 and CDR2 (germline): SGHVS, FQNEAQ. The CDR3 spans 14 residues. The CDR3 is CASSSGGGDTEAFF. The DNA of the CDR3 is TGTGCCAGCAGCAGCGGTGGGGGTGACACTGAAGCTTTCTTT.

V gene TRBV6-5 combines with J gene TRBJ1-2, with unresolved D. The CDR3 runs to 15 residues. V lost 5 bases and J 6 bases, leaving 19 bases between the germline ends. CDR1 is MNHEY, CDR2 SVGAGI, per germline. DNA for the CDR3: TGTGCCAGCAGTCTAACCGCTGGACTCTTGAATGGCTACACCTTC. Its translation: CASSLTAGLLNGYTF.

The V call is TRBV7-8, the J call TRBJ2-3, with D hard to call. The germline V and J ends were trimmed by 5 bases and 6 bases, with 9 bases remaining between them. The CDR3 is made up of 12 amino acids. The germline V gene encodes CDR1 SGHVS and CDR2 FQNEAQ. The CDR3 loop reads CASSPGGDTQYF. The CDR3, as DNA: TGTGCCAGCAGCCCTGGTGGGGATACGCAGTATTTT.

J is TRBJ1-5 and V is TRBV7-6; D remains unclear. V was trimmed by 3 bases and J by 0 bases, leaving 3 bases between them. This CDR3 comprises 13 residues. Looked up from germline, CDR1 is SGHVS and CDR2 is FNYEAQ. The CDR3 loop reads CASSFGSNQPQHF. The CDR3 DNA is TGTGCCAGCAGCTTTGGTAGCAATCAGCCCCAGCATTTT.

The CDR3 DNA reads TGTGCCAGCAGCTTAAGGACCAAAAGGGTAGGGACGTCCTACGAGCAGTACTTC. It yields the protein CASSLRTKRVGTSYEQYF. The chain is built from TRBV11-2 and TRBJ2-7, with D possibly called TRBD1 or TRBD2 (5 bases each). Trimming left V 2 bases short and J 1 base short, with 21 bases between. CDR3 length equals 18 residues. CDR1 is SGHAT and CDR2 is FQNNGV in the germline V gene.

The rearrangement joins TRBV29-1 to TRBJ2-3, with D maybe TRBD1 (6 bases). CDR1 and CDR2 (germline): SQVTM, ANQGSEA. Trimming stripped 6 bases from V and 3 bases from J, with 10 bases between. The CDR3 is 12 amino acids. CDR3 sequence reads: CSVGRGTDTQYF. The DNA for the CDR3 is TGCAGCGTGGGAAGGGGGACAGATACGCAGTATTTT.

CDR3 DNA sequence: TGCGCCAGCAGCGCCGGGCAGGGCCGGACTGAAGCTTTCTTT. Protein sequence: CASSAGQGRTEAFF. The chain employs TRBV5-1 and TRBJ1-1; D is perhaps TRBD1 (5 bases). Looked up from germline, CDR1 is SGHRS and CDR2 is YFSETQ. This CDR3 comprises 14 residues. V lost 4 bases to trimming and J lost 5 bases, with 15 bases between them.

This chain connects TRBV11-2 to TRBJ2-7; D remains unclear. This CDR3 has 13 amino acids. The germline V gene has CDR1 SGHAT and CDR2 FQNNGV. Trimming shortened V by 3 bases and J by 7 bases, and 13 bases separated the two germline ends. The CDR3 sequence: CASSFSIRREQYF. The CDR3 nucleotides read TGTGCCAGCAGCTTTTCCATTCGGCGTGAGCAGTACTTC.

This chain uses TRBV18 with TRBJ1-5, with TRBD1 as a possible D gene (6 bases). Trimming removed 3 bases from V and 10 bases from J, with 19 bases in between. The CDR3 has 15 residues. Germline V gene sequence: CDR1 KGHSH, CDR2 LQKENI. CDR3 in amino acids: CASSPSGTTDFPQHF. The CDR3 DNA sequence: TGTGCCAGCTCACCTAGCGGGACAACTGACTTTCCCCAGCATTTT.

The chain combines TRBV29-1 with TRBJ2-1, with D perhaps matching TRBD1 (6 bases). V lost 1 base and J lost 4, with 11 bases in between. The CDR3 has 14 amino acids. Germline-derived CDR1 and CDR2 are SQVTM and ANQGSEA. CDR3 in DNA: TGCAGCGTTGAAGGGGGGACATCTTACAATGAGCAGTTCTTC. It yields the protein CSVEGGTSYNEQFF.

Relative to its sample, this clone is medium-sized (0.01 to 0.1%). The CDR3 loop reads CASRLASDNIQYF. DNA of the CDR3: TGTGCCAGCAGACTAGCCTCGGACAACATTCAGTACTTC. This rearrangement joins TRBV6-6 to TRBJ2-4, with TRBD2 as a possible D gene (6 bases). Trimming left V 6 bases short and J 7 bases short, with 13 bases between. The CDR3 spans 13 residues. Germline CDR1 and CDR2: MNHNY and SVGAGI (reference sequence).

J is TRBJ2-1 and V is TRBV2; 9 nucleotides agree with TRBD1. The CDR3 is 14 amino acids. The V gene's germline CDR1 is SNHLY and CDR2 FYNNEI. V shed 6 bases, J shed 3 bases, and the junction held 3 bases outside the gene matches. CDR3 in DNA: TGTGCCAGCAGGGACAGGGGTCTCTACAATGAGCAGTTCTTC. Residues: CASRDRGLYNEQFF.

The rearrangement uses TRBV7-9 and TRBJ2-7; the match to TRBD1 covers 7 bases. This CDR3 is 15 amino acids long. Trimming cost V 5 bases and J 3 bases; bases outside gene matches: 10. The germline V gene has CDR1 SEHNR and CDR2 FQNEAQ (reference sequence). CDR3 sequence reads: CASSPRQGMIYEQYF. The DNA of the CDR3 is TGTGCCAGCAGCCCCCGACAGGGCATGATCTACGAGCAGTACTTC. Using reference TRBV7-9 and TRBJ2-7 for the parts outside the CDR3, the full variable domain is DTGVSQNPRHKITKRGQNVTFRCDPISEHNRLYWYRQTLGQGPEFLTYFQNEAQLEKSRLLSDRFSAERPKGSFSTLEIQRTEQGDSAMYLCASSPRQGMIYEQYFGPGTRLTVT.

This chain connects TRBV29-1 to TRBJ1-2; D may be TRBD1 (5 bases). Germline-derived CDR1 and CDR2 are SQVTM and ANQGSEA. The CDR3 has 10 residues. V lost 6 bases and J lost 8, with 10 bases in between. CDR3 DNA sequence: TGCAGCGTCCTCGGGGGGGGCTACACCTTC. Protein: CSVLGGGYTF.

This clone showed up just a few times. This sequence joins TRBV29-1 and TRBJ2-5, with D perhaps TRBD2 (6 bases). Trimming left V 3 bases short and J 5 bases short, with 13 bases between. The CDR3 totals 13 residues. CDR1 SQVTM and CDR2 ANQGSEA come from the germline V gene. The CDR3 loop is CSVDPAGRETQYF. The CDR3 DNA reads as TGCAGCGTTGACCCAGCGGGCCGGGAGACCCAGTACTTC.